The rows below give T cell receptor beta chains drawn from one sample of a study of blood T cell repertoires in COVID-19. TCRdb's table, derived via immunoSEQ multiplex PCR, lists solely in-frame clones and lacks some. The data show approximately 240,000 clones, roughly four fifths seen once. The specimen sequenced was peripheral blood. All receptors come from a woman in her thirties who had recovered from COVID-19. Both conserved end residues are part of each CDR3. Each record gives: D gene, J gene, V gene, clone size, CDR3 DNA, CDR3 protein. D genes are given only for firm matches. Size tells how often a clone was seen (once, few, many) or the class of an expanded clone, and some rows leave it out.

>TRBD1|TRBJ1-2|TRBV18|.
TGTGCCAGCTCACCACCAAAAACAGGGGTCGCGGCTGGCTACACCTTC
CASSPPKTGVAAGYTF
>.|TRBJ1-6|TRBV10-2|.
TGCGCCAGCAGTAGCTATGGTTCACCCCTCCACTTT
CASSSYGSPLHF
>TRBD1|TRBJ1-2|TRBV6-1|.
TGTGCCAGCAGCGAACAGGGGGCTAGGGGCTACACCTTC
CASSEQGARGYTF
>TRBD1|TRBJ1-1|TRBV27|.
TGTGCCAGCAGTCGACAGGGGGGGGATGAAGCTTTCTTT
CASSRQGGDEAFF
>.|TRBJ2-7|TRBV6-5|.
TGTGCCAGCAGTTACTCAGGGACACAATCCTACGAGCAGTACTTC
CASSYSGTQSYEQYF
>TRBD1|TRBJ2-2|TRBV15|once
TGTGCCACCAGCCCTGACAGGGGGCGCGTTACCGGGGAGCTGTTTTTT
CATSPDRGRVTGELFF
>.|TRBJ1-5|TRBV7-2|.
TGTGCCAGCAGCTTAGGAGGGGGACGATCGTCGCCCCAGCATTTT
CASSLGGGRSSPQHF
>TRBD1|TRBJ1-1|TRBV27|.
TGTGCCAGCAGTACAAGACAGGGGGGTGCTGAAGCTTTCTTT
CASSTRQGGAEAFF
>TRBD2|TRBJ2-5|TRBV29-1|.
TGCAGCGTTGAAGGGGGACTAGCGGGAGTCGGGACCCAGTACTTC
CSVEGGLAGVGTQYF
>.|TRBJ1-2|TRBV7-8|.
TGTGCCAGCAGCCCAGGACAGTCGTTGAATAACTATGGCTACACCTTC
CASSPGQSLNNYGYTF
>.|TRBJ2-3|TRBV28|.
TGTGCCAGCAGCCCGGGTCTGGAACCGGATACGCAGTATTTT
CASSPGLEPDTQYF
>.|TRBJ1-1|TRBV6-5|.
TGTGCCAGCAGACTTGGGAACACTGAAGCTTTCTTT
CASRLGNTEAFF
>.|TRBJ1-5|TRBV24-1|once
TGTGCCACCAGTGAGACGGACAGAAGCAATCAGCCCCAGCATTTT
CATSETDRSNQPQHF
>TRBD2|TRBJ2-2|TRBV6-5|.
TGTGCCAGCAGTTACTTGGCGGGAGGGCCCGGGGAGCTGTTTTTT
CASSYLAGGPGELFF
>.|TRBJ2-5|TRBV19|.
TGTGCCAGTAGTACCACTCAGGCAGAGACCCAGTACTTC
CASSTTQAETQYF
>.|TRBJ1-2|TRBV14|.
TGTGCCAGCGCACGCGGGTCTAACTATGGCTACACCTTC
CASARGSNYGYTF
>TRBD2|TRBJ2-7|TRBV4-2|.
TGTGCCAGCAGCCATCCCGGAGGCGCTAGCGGCTCCTACGAGCAGTACTTC
CASSHPGGASGSYEQYF
>.|TRBJ2-2|TRBV6-2/TRBV6-3|.
TGTGCCAGCAGTTACCCGCTAGCCGGGGAGCTGTTTTTT
CASSYPLAGELFF
>.|TRBJ2-2|TRBV6-5|.
TGTGCCAGCAGTTCCTATGGGGAGCTGTTTTTT
CASSSYGELFF
>TRBD1|TRBJ2-3|TRBV19|.
TGTGCCAGTAGCAAGGGACAGGGGGCAGGAGATACGCAGTATTTT
CASSKGQGAGDTQYF
>TRBD2|TRBJ2-1|TRBV2|.
TGTGCCGGCCGGGAGCGGGAGATCAATGAGCAGTTCTTC
CAGREREINEQFF
>.|TRBJ2-2|TRBV6-5|.
TGTGCCAGCAGTTACTCACGGGCCGGGGAGCTGTTTTTT
CASSYSRAGELFF
>TRBD2|TRBJ2-3|TRBV10-1|.
TGCGCCAGCAGTGAGGTGGTAGCGGGAGGGCCCTACGATACGCAGTATTTT
CASSEVVAGGPYDTQYF
>.|TRBJ2-1|TRBV24-1|.
TGTGCCACCAGCCAGGGAGGCCCTTACAATGAGCAGTTCTTC
CATSQGGPYNEQFF
>.|TRBJ1-2|TRBV18|.
TGTGCCAGCTCACCACAGGAGAGAGCGGATGGCTACACCTTC
CASSPQERADGYTF
>TRBD2|TRBJ2-3|TRBV29-1|.
TGCAGCGTTGCTGCGGGAGTGGGGGATACGCAGTATTTT
CSVAAGVGDTQYF
>.|TRBJ1-4|TRBV19|.
TGTGCCAGTAGTAAGCCCGAGGGGGCAACTAATGAAAAACTGTTTTTT
CASSKPEGATNEKLFF
>.|TRBJ1-1|TRBV15|.
TGTGCCACCAGCAGGGGGGGGGACACTGAAGCTTTCTTT
CATSRGGDTEAFF
>TRBD1|TRBJ1-1|TRBV29-1|.
TGCAGCGTTGAAGTGCAGGGGGCTGAGAGTGAAGCTTTCTTT
CSVEVQGAESEAFF
>.|TRBJ2-4|TRBV23-1|.
TGCGCCAGCAGTCAATCGCGCAGGCCCGACGGTCTAGCCAAAAACATTCAGTACTTC
CASSQSRRPDGLAKNIQYF
>.|TRBJ1-5|TRBV6-5|.
TGTGCCAGCAGTTCCTTTACAGGGAACAATCAGCCCCAGCATTTT
CASSSFTGNNQPQHF
>.|TRBJ1-3|TRBV27|.
TGTGCCAGCAGTTTTCGACACAGCGGAAACACCATATATTTT
CASSFRHSGNTIYF
>.|TRBJ2-5|TRBV6-5|few
TGTGCCAGCAGTTATCGGACAGACCAAGAGACCCAGTACTTC
CASSYRTDQETQYF
>.|TRBJ1-5|TRBV11-2|.
TGTGCCAGCAGCTCACAGGGAGGCAATCAGCCCCAGCATTTT
CASSSQGGNQPQHF
>.|TRBJ1-3|TRBV6-6|.
TGTGCCAGTCGGGACACTGGAAACACCATATATTTT
CASRDTGNTIYF